Described below is a single TCR beta chain sequence and its context. The data were taken from a study of blood T cell repertoires in COVID-19. The authors' processing: Researchers report that nucleated cell counts were estimated from reference gene primer amplification. The assay was immunoSEQ multiplex PCR, and TCRdb's table has in-frame clones only and misses some. V and J calls plus clone size are reproduced from that table; the DNA served to infer D and trimming. The sample holds under 350,000 clones, approximately 83% seen once. Each participant's cohort was designated according to participant-reported clinical history. The CDR3 sequence is 15 residues long. Trimming took 2 bases from V and 3 from J; bases not matched to a gene: 6. CDR1 is KGHSH and CDR2 is LQKENI in the germline V gene.

The rearrangement links TRBV18 to TRBJ1-1; 7 bases fit TRBD1. This clonotype originated in a woman in her forties with acute COVID-19. Sequencing was carried out using PBMCs or T cells enriched from blood (not recorded which). As DNA, the CDR3 is TGTGCCAGCTCACCAATTCAGGGGGTGGACACTGAAGCTTTCTTT. Translation gives CASSPIQGVDTEAFF. The variable domain in full, completed from reference TRBV18 and TRBJ1-1, reads NAGVMQNPRHLVRRRGQEARLRCSPMKGHSHVYWYRQLPEEGLKFMVYLQKENIIDESGMPKERFSAEFPKEGPSILRIQQVVRGDSAAYFCASSPIQGVDTEAFFGQGTRLTVV.